This T cell receptor beta chain comes out of a study of blood T cell repertoires in COVID-19. Germline V gives CDR1 KGHSH, CDR2 LQKENI. Trimming removed 6 bases at V and 6 bases at J, with 12 bases between. The CDR3 sequence is 13 residues long. TCRdb's table, derived via immunoSEQ multiplex PCR, lists solely in-frame clones and lacks some. The profile shows more than 400,000 clones, about nine tenths of them singletons. This clone was detected only once. The study assigned cohorts using participant-reported clinical history. What was sequenced was PBMCs or T cells enriched from blood (not recorded which). The chain uses TRBV18 and TRBJ1-5; maybe TRBD1 (6 bases). The source of this sequence is a woman in her late teens or twenties who had recovered from COVID-19. This chain's CDR3 is CASSPDRIQPQHF. As DNA, the CDR3 is TGTGCCAGCTCCCCCGACAGGATTCAGCCCCAGCATTTT.